The 27 T cell receptor beta chains below all came from one sample that was sequenced in a study of T cell changes during pregnancy in multiple sclerosis. The repertoire was sequenced with immunoSEQ multiplex PCR; TCRdb's copy has only in-frame clones and lacks some. This sample has 35,000 to 45,000 clones; approximately 90% occur once, and the top ten carry 0.75% to 0.9%. The input for sequencing was CD4+ T cells from peripheral blood mononuclear cells, taken after pregnancy. These receptors were obtained from a female donor in good health, enrolled as a control in a pregnancy study.

The chain carries TRBV30 and TRBJ2-7; D is unresolved. V was trimmed by 1 base and J by 3 bases, leaving 10 bases between them. Germline CDR1 is GTSNPN and CDR2 is SVGIG (reference sequence). The CDR3 totals 13 residues. CDR3 DNA: TGTGCCTGGAGTGCTGGCAGGATCTACGAGCAGTACTTC. Its translation is CAWSAGRIYEQYF.

The rearrangement uses TRBV6-6 and TRBJ2-1; 12 nucleotides agree with TRBD2. This CDR3 comprises 16 residues. Looked up from germline, CDR1 is MNHNY and CDR2 is SVGAGI (reference sequence). V was clipped by 5 bases and J by 3 bases; unmatched bases: 5. CDR3 DNA: TGTGCCAGCAGTCGACGGACTAGCGGGGACTACAATGAGCAGTTCTTC. Translating it yields CASSRRTSGDYNEQFF.

This chain connects TRBV4-1 to TRBJ2-1, with 9 nucleotides matching TRBD1. The CDR3 has 16 residues. Germline CDR1 reads MGHRA; CDR2 reads YSYEKL. V shed 4 bases and J 3 bases; nucleotides not matched to a gene: 7. The CDR3 here is CASSPLGTGFYNEQFF. The CDR3, as DNA: TGCGCCAGCAGCCCCCTGGGGACAGGGTTCTACAATGAGCAGTTCTTC.

This chain joins TRBV29-1 and TRBJ2-3; no clear D gene. The germline V gene has CDR1 SQVTM and CDR2 ANQGSEA. The V end was cut by 4 bases, the J end by 5 bases, with 4 bases between. The length of the CDR3 is 10 residues. The CDR3 bases are TGCAGCGTTGCGGGAGATACGCAGTATTTT. Its translation is CSVAGDTQYF.

The gene calls are TRBV11-2 and TRBJ1-2; 7 positions match TRBD1. Looked up from germline, CDR1 is SGHAT and CDR2 is FQNNGV. This CDR3 contains 13 residues. J lost 8 bases, V lost 5 bases, and 8 bases had no gene match. The CDR3 bases are TGTGCCAGCAGCACAGGGGTTCGTGAGGGCTACACCTTC. This codes for CASSTGVREGYTF.

This clone was counted once. The rearrangement joins TRBV5-1 to TRBJ2-3, with TRBD1 as a possible D gene (5 bases). The V and J ends lost 1 base and 5 bases respectively, with 5 bases between them. The CDR3 loop spans 12 amino acids. Germline loops: CDR1 SGHRS, CDR2 YFSETQ. CDR3 protein: CASSLRGDTQYF. The CDR3 nucleotides are TGCGCCAGCAGCTTGAGGGGAGATACGCAGTATTTT.

The chain couples TRBV27 to TRBJ1-4; 9 positions match TRBD1. V dropped 6 bases and J dropped 4; count of bases not matched to a gene: 9. Germline assignment: CDR1 MNHEY and CDR2 SMNVEV (reference sequence). The CDR3 runs 16 residues. CDR3 region: CASSRGVGQGNEKLFF. DNA for the CDR3: TGTGCCAGCAGCCGAGGTGTGGGACAGGGTAATGAAAAACTGTTTTTT.

The genes are TRBV9 and TRBJ2-1, with 10 bases matching TRBD2. The CDR3 is 16 residues long. V was clipped by 0 bases and J by 2 bases; unmatched bases: 2. Germline V CDR1 and CDR2: SGDLS, YYNGEE. The CDR3 is CASSVGAGGPYNEQFF. In nucleotides, the CDR3 is TGTGCCAGCAGCGTAGGAGCGGGAGGGCCCTACAATGAGCAGTTCTTC.

This rearrangement joins TRBV5-4 to TRBJ2-7; D might be TRBD2 (6 bases). Trimming left V 0 bases short and J 0 bases short, with 19 bases between. The CDR3 consists of 18 residues. CDR1 and CDR2 (germline): SGHNT, YYREEE (reference sequence). In nucleotides, the CDR3 is TGTGCCAGCAGCTTGGGACCGGTTCGCGGGGTAAGCTCCTACGAGCAGTACTTC. Amino acids: CASSLGPVRGVSSYEQYF.

The chain links TRBV7-9 to TRBJ2-7; no clear D. Per the germline V gene, CDR1 is SEHNR and CDR2 is FQNEAQ (reference sequence). The CDR3 loop spans 15 amino acids. Trimming left V 4 bases short and J 0 bases short, with 13 bases between. The chain's CDR3 is CASSYGGINSYEQYF. CDR3 in DNA: TGTGCCAGCAGCTACGGCGGCATAAACTCCTACGAGCAGTACTTC.

The chain recombines TRBV6-1 with TRBJ1-2; no reliable D call. The CDR3 has 14 residues. V lost 2 bases and J lost 6, with 13 bases in between. The germline CDR1 and CDR2 sequences are MNHNS and SASEGT. The CDR3 coding sequence is TGTGCCAGCAGTGAATTGGGAGGGCGAGATGGCTACACCTTC. Its translation: CASSELGGRDGYTF.

The V call is TRBV19, the J call TRBJ2-3, with 8 positions matching TRBD2. There are 14 residues in the CDR3. Germline CDR1 and CDR2: LNHDA and SQIVND (reference sequence). V lost 9 bases and J lost 2; bases outside the gene matches: 7. CDR3 DNA sequence: TGTGCCAGCTCCGGGACTAGATTCACAGATACGCAGTATTTT. It translates to CASSGTRFTDTQYF.

This chain links TRBV5-1 with TRBJ2-7, with 7 bases lining up with TRBD2. Germline loops: CDR1 SGHRS, CDR2 YFSETQ. This CDR3 is 14 amino acids long. The J segment lost 2 bases and the V segment lost 0 bases, leaving 2 bases of the junction unmatched. The CDR3 DNA sequence: TGCGCCAGCAGCTTGGAGGGAGGGGCCTACGAGCAGTACTTC. Residues: CASSLEGGAYEQYF. The entire variable domain, with the rest obtained from reference TRBV5-1 and TRBJ2-7, is as follows: KAGVTQTPRYLIKTRGQQVTLSCSPISGHRSVSWYQQTPGQGLQFLFEYFSETQRNKGNFPGRFSGRQFSNSRSEMNVSTLELGDSALYLCASSLEGGAYEQYFGPGTRLTVT.

This rearrangement joins TRBV7-9 to TRBJ1-1, with 10 bases fitting TRBD1. CDR1 is SEHNR, CDR2 FQNEAQ, per germline (reference sequence). The CDR3 totals 17 residues. The V and J ends lost 1 base and 1 base, in that order; junction bases with no gene match: 6. The DNA for the CDR3 is TGTGCCAGCAGCTTAGAGGGACAGGGGCCTACGAACACTGAAGCTTTCTTT. It translates to CASSLEGQGPTNTEAFF.

J is TRBJ1-2 and V is TRBV6-5; 11 nucleotides align to TRBD1. In germline, CDR1 is MNHEY, CDR2 SVGAGI. The trim removed 2 bases at V and 7 bases at J, leaving 9 bases unmatched. CDR3 size: 16 residues. The CDR3 region is CASSYPGTGGSRGYTF. CDR3 coding DNA: TGTGCCAGCAGTTACCCCGGGACAGGGGGATCTCGTGGCTACACCTTC.

The chain carries TRBV14 and TRBJ2-2; 8 bases are shared with TRBD1. The CDR3 spans 16 residues. Per germline, CDR1 SGHDN and CDR2 FVKESK. V gave up 4 bases and J gave up 0 bases; unmatched junction bases: 4. The CDR3 nucleotides read TGTGCCAGCAGCCCCAGGGGGCTAACGAACACCGGGGAGCTGTTTTTT. Translating it yields CASSPRGLTNTGELFF.

A single count supports this clone. This chain links TRBV19 with TRBJ1-5; D remains ambiguous. The CDR3 is made up of 17 amino acids. V was shortened by 5 bases and J by 1 base, with 18 bases between the two germline ends. Germline V gives CDR1 LNHDA, CDR2 SQIVND (reference sequence). The CDR3 DNA reads as TGTGCCAGTAGTCCCAATGAGGGAGGCACGAGCAATCAGCCCCAGCATTTT. Its translation: CASSPNEGGTSNQPQHF.

The V and J genes are TRBV27 and TRBJ1-1, with TRBD1 matching 10 bases. This CDR3 is built from 16 residues. Looked up from germline, CDR1 is MNHEY and CDR2 is SMNVEV (reference sequence). V lost 3 bases, J lost 1 base, and 5 bases stayed unmatched. In DNA, the CDR3 is TGTGCCAGCAGTTTTGGGACAGGGGAACGGAACACTGAAGCTTTCTTT. It translates to CASSFGTGERNTEAFF.

The rearrangement joins TRBV6-1 to TRBJ1-2; the match to TRBD1 covers 11 bases. V lost 2 bases and J lost 7; bases outside the gene matches: 6. This CDR3 spans 15 amino acids. CDR1 and CDR2 from the germline V gene are MNHNS and SASEGT. The CDR3 spells CASSERDRGFSGYTF. As DNA, the CDR3 is TGTGCCAGCAGTGAAAGGGACAGGGGGTTTAGTGGCTACACCTTC.

This rearrangement joins TRBV9 to TRBJ2-1; 8 bases align to TRBD2. Germline-derived CDR1 and CDR2 are SGDLS and YYNGEE. The CDR3 contains 15 residues. With 0 bases clipped from V and 5 bases from J, the junction kept 4 bases outside the gene matches. The CDR3 protein is CASSVGLAGHNEQFF. CDR3 nucleotide sequence: TGTGCCAGCAGCGTAGGATTAGCGGGACACAATGAGCAGTTCTTC.

The chain has TRBV27 and TRBJ1-2; 7 nucleotides line up with TRBD1. CDR3 length: 14 residues. Germline loops: CDR1 MNHEY, CDR2 SMNVEV (reference sequence). J gave up 6 bases and V 5 bases, and 9 bases lay outside the gene matches. Here the CDR3 reads CASSPRDRIHGYTF. CDR3 nucleotide sequence: TGTGCCAGCAGTCCCCGGGACAGAATCCATGGCTACACCTTC.

The chain couples TRBV14 to TRBJ1-2; 10 bases are a match to TRBD1. The CDR3 totals 18 residues. Germline CDR1 and CDR2: SGHDN and FVKESK. With V trimmed by 0 bases and J by 0 bases, 7 bases remained unmatched. Written as DNA, the CDR3 is TGTGCCAGCAGCCAAGAAGAAGGGACAGGGGCAGCTAACTATGGCTACACCTTC. Protein: CASSQEEGTGAANYGYTF.

The chain combines TRBV7-3 with TRBJ1-6, with D possibly TRBD1 on 5 matching bases. Trimming stripped 2 bases from V and 7 bases from J, with 9 bases between. CDR3 length equals 14 residues. Germline CDR1 is SGHTA and CDR2 is FQGTGA. CDR3 nucleotide sequence: TGTGCCAGCAGCTTAGGAGGGGTGAATTCACCCCTCCACTTT. Its translation: CASSLGGVNSPLHF.

In its sample, this clone was seen once. The rearrangement uses TRBV18 and TRBJ1-2; possible D gene TRBD1, 6 bases. CDR1 and CDR2 (germline): KGHSH, LQKENI. With 5 bases removed from V and 6 bases from J, the gap between germline ends came to 16 bases. The CDR3 contains 14 residues. The CDR3 nucleotides are TGTGCCAGCTCATCGACAGGAGAGAGGAATGGCTACACCTTC. Protein: CASSSTGERNGYTF.

The gene calls are TRBV20-1 and TRBJ2-5; weak D call: TRBD1 (5 bases). CDR3 length: 11 amino acids. Germline V gene lookup returns CDR1 DFQATT and CDR2 SNEGSKA (reference sequence). Deletions cut 7 bases from V and 4 bases from J, with 10 bases between. CDR3 nucleotides: TGCAGTGGCAGGGTGGGAGAGACCCAGTACTTC. This sequence encodes CSGRVGETQYF.

The V and J genes are TRBV2 and TRBJ1-4; the match to TRBD1 covers 9 bases. V trimming: 9 bases; J trimming: 6 bases; junction bases outside the gene matches: 8. The CDR3 spans 14 residues. Germline CDR1 SNHLY, CDR2 FYNNEI. DNA of the CDR3: TGTGCCAGTGCCCGGGACAGGGTTGATGAAAAACTGTTTTTT. This translates into CASARDRVDEKLFF. The full variable domain, completed using reference TRBV2 and TRBJ1-4, is EPEVTQTPSHQVTQMGQEVILRCVPISNHLYFYWYRQILGQKVEFLVSFYNNEISEKSEIFDDQFSVERPDGSNFTLKIRSTKLEDSAMYFCASARDRVDEKLFFGSGTQLSVL.

This chain connects TRBV14 to TRBJ2-3, with TRBD2 matching over 8 bases. Germline CDR1 SGHDN, CDR2 FVKESK. The CDR3 covers 16 residues. The junction had 7 bases not matched to a gene; V was cut back by 1 base and J by 4 bases. The CDR3 sequence is CASSQARGGWADTQYF. The CDR3 DNA sequence: TGTGCCAGCAGCCAAGCCCGGGGGGGCTGGGCAGATACGCAGTATTTT.